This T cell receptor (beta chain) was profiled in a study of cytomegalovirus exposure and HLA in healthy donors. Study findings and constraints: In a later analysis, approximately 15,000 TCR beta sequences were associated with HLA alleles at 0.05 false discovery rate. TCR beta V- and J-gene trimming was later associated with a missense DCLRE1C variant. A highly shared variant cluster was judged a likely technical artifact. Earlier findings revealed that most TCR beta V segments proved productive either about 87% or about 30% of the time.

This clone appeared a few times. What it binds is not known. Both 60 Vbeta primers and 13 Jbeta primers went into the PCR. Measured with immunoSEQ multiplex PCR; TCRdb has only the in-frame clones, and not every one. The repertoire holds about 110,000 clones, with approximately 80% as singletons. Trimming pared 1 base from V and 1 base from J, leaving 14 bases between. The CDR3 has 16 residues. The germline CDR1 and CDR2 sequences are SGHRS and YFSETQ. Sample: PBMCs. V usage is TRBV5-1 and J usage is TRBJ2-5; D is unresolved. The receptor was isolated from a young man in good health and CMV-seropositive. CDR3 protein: CASSLRTKPLQETQYF. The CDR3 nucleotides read TGCGCCAGCAGCTTGAGAACGAAACCACTCCAAGAGACCCAGTACTTC.